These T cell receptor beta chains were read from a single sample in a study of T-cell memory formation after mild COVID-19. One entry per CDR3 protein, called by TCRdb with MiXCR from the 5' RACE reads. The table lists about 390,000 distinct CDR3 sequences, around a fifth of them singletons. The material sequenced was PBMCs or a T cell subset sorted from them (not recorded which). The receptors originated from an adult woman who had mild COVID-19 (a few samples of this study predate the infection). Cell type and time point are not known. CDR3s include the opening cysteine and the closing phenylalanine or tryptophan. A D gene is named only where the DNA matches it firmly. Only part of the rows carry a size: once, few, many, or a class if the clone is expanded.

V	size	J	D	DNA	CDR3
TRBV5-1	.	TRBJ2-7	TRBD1	TGCGCCAGCAGCTTCGGACAGGGTCGGAACGAGCAGTACTTC	CASSFGQGRNEQYF
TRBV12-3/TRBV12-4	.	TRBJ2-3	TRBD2	TGTGCCAGCAGGCCGACTAGCGTCGCAGATACGCAGTATTTT	CASRPTSVADTQYF
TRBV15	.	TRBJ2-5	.	TGTGCCACCAGCAGAGCGGCAGCGTTCCAAGAGACCCAGTACTTC	CATSRAAAFQETQYF
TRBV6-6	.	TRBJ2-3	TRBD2	TGTGCCAGCAGTTACCCATCACTAGCGGACACAGATACGCAGTATTTT	CASSYPSLADTDTQYF
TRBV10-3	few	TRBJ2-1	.	TGTGCCATCAGTGAGTCGCAGGGGTTGGTACCCAATGAGCAGTTCTTC	CAISESQGLVPNEQFF
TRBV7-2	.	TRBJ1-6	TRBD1	TGTGCCAGCAGCGAGAGACAGGGCGCTTCACCCCTCCACTTT	CASSERQGASPLHF
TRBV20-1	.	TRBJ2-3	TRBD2	TGCAGTGCTAAAGAGCGACTAGCGGGCACAGATACGCAGTATTTT	CSAKERLAGTDTQYF
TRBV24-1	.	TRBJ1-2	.	TGTGCCACCAGTGATTTCACCACTATGGATGGCTACACCTTC	CATSDFTTMDGYTF
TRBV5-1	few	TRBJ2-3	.	TGCGCCAGCAGCGTACTAGGAAACACCCTCACAGATACGCAGTATTTT	CASSVLGNTLTDTQYF
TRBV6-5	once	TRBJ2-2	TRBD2	TGTGCCAGCAGTTACCGGCGGGAGGGCGGGGAGCTGTTTTTT	CASSYRREGGELFF
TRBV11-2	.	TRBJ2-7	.	TGTGCCAGCAGCTTAGGAAGGGTATCGGGCTACGAGCAGTACTTC	CASSLGRVSGYEQYF
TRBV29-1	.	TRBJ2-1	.	TGCAGCGTTGGAGTCAAAGGACCCTACGATGAGCAGTTCTTC	CSVGVKGPYDEQFF
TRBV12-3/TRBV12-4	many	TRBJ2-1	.	TGTGCCAGCAGTTTCGGGACTTACTCCTACAATGAGCAGTTCTTC	CASSFGTYSYNEQFF
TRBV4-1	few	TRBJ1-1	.	TGCGCCAGCAGCCACAACGGACAGTCCACTGAAGCTTTCTTT	CASSHNGQSTEAFF
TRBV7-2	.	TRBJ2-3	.	TGTGCCAGCAGCTCGCCACGAGGGGGGGCTACCACAGATACGCAGTATTTT	CASSSPRGGATTDTQYF
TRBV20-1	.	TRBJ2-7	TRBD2	TGCAGTGCTTCCAGAGCGGGAACTCACCCGGGTGAGCAGTACTTC	CSASRAGTHPGEQYF
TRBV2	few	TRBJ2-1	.	TGTGCCAGCAGTGAATGGGGGACGGTGGACAATGAGCAGTTCTTC	CASSEWGTVDNEQFF
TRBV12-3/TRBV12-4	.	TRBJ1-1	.	TGTGCCAGCCGCGTGACCATGAACACTGAAGCTTTCTTT	CASRVTMNTEAFF
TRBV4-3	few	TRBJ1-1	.	TGCGCCAGCAGTACTTCAGGGTACTTCGCTGAAGCTTTCTTT	CASSTSGYFAEAFF
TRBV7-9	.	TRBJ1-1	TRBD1	TGTGCCAGCAGCCTACGGACAGGGGGGGGGAACACTGAAGCTTTCTTT	CASSLRTGGGNTEAFF
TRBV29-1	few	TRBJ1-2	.	TGCAGCGTTGAAGAGGTATGGTCCGAGGTGGGAGGCTACACCTTC	CSVEEVWSEVGGYTF
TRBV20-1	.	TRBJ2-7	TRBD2	TGCAGTGCTGCAGGCGGTGGGCGGGAGAGCTCCTACGAGCAGTACTTC	CSAAGGGRESSYEQYF
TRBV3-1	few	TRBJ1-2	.	TGTGCCAGCAGCCTGTCTTCGAGAGGCTACACCTTC	CASSLSSRGYTF
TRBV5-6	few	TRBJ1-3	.	TGTGCCAGCAACCCGTTGCGGGGAAACACCATATATTTT	CASNPLRGNTIYF
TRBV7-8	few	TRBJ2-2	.	TGTGCCAGCAGCTTAAGAGGGTCGGCAGGGGACACCGGGGAGCTGTTTTTT	CASSLRGSAGDTGELFF
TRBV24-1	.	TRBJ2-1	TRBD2	TGTGCCACCAGTGATGGAATTCTAGCGGGAGGAGACAATGAGCAGTTCTTC	CATSDGILAGGDNEQFF
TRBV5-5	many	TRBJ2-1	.	TGTGCCAGCAACCTCGGCCCTGAGCAGTTCTTC	CASNLGPEQFF
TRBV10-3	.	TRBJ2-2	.	TGTGCCATCAGTGTATGGGGAAGCACCGGGGAGCTGTTTTTT	CAISVWGSTGELFF
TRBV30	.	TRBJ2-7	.	TGTGCCTGGACGCGAGGCTACGAGCAGTACTTC	CAWTRGYEQYF
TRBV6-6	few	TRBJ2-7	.	TGTGCCAGCAGGTACGGACAGCTCTACGAGCAGTACTTC	CASRYGQLYEQYF
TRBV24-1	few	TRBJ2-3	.	TGTGCCACCGAGGACACGCTGAGCACAGATACGCAGTATTTT	CATEDTLSTDTQYF
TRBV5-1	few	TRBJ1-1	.	TGCGCCAGCAGCCTAGCGTCGACGGGAGTTAACACTGAAGCTTTCTTT	CASSLASTGVNTEAFF
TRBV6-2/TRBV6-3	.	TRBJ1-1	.	TGTGCCAGCAGTCTCCACAACACTGAAGCTTTCTTT	CASSLHNTEAFF
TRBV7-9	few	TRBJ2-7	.	TGTGCCAGCAGCTTAGTCGGTAGCGGAGAACACTACGAGCAGTACTTC	CASSLVGSGEHYEQYF
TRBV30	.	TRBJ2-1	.	TGTGCCTGGAGTGTACCCCCAACTCAGACAGCCGTGTCCTTC	CAWSVPPTQTAVSF
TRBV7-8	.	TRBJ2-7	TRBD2	TGTGCCAGCAGCTTACCCAGCTTGAGGAGCGGGGGGCACGAGCAGTACTTC	CASSLPSLRSGGHEQYF
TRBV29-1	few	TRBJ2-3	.	TGCAGCGTTGAAGGCCGGGGGAAGCCGCAGTATTTT	CSVEGRGKPQYF
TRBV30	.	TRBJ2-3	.	TGTGCCTGGAGTTGGGGACGATACACAGATACGCAGTATTTT	CAWSWGRYTDTQYF
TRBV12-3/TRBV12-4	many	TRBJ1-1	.	TGTGCCAGCAGTTTCGGGGGGACTGAAGCTTTCTTT	CASSFGGTEAFF
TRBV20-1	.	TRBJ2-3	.	TGCAGTGCTAGATATCGGGGGAGCACAGATACGCAGTATTTT	CSARYRGSTDTQYF
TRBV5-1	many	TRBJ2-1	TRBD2	TGCGCCAGCAGCGCGGGAGGGCTCAGCGATGAGCAGTTCTTC	CASSAGGLSDEQFF
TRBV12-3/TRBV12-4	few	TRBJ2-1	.	TGTGCCAGCAGTTTGGCCCCGGGGGGCCCGAATGAGCAGTTCTTC	CASSLAPGGPNEQFF
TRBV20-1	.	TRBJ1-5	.	TGCAGTGCTAGAGGGTCGGGGCTATCTCAGCCCCAGCATTTT	CSARGSGLSQPQHF
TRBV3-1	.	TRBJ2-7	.	TGTGCCAGCAAGGGCGGCGGCGAGCAGTACTTC	CASKGGGEQYF